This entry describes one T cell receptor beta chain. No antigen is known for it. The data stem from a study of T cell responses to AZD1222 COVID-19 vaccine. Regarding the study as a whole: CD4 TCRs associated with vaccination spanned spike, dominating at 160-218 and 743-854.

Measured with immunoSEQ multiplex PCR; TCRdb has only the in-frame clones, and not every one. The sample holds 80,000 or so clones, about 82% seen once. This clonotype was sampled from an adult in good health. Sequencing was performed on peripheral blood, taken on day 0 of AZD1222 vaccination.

The CDR3 bases are TGCGCCAGCAGCCCCGCGCTAGCGGGAGGGCAAAATGAGCAGTTCTTC. Translating gives CASSPALAGGQNEQFF. The chain uses TRBV4-3 and TRBJ2-1, with 12 bases identical to TRBD2. This CDR3 has 16 amino acids. Per germline, CDR1 LGHNA and CDR2 YSLEER. Losses at the gene ends were 4 bases for V and 7 bases for J; bases not matched to a gene: 8.